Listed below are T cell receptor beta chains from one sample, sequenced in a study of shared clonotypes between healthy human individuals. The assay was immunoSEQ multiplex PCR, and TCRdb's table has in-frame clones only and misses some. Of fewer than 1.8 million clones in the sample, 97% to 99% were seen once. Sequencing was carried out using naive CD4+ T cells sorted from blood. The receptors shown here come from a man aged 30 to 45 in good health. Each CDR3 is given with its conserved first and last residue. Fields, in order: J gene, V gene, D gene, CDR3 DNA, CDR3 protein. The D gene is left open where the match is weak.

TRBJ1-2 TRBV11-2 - TGTGCCAGCAGCTTAAACAGGGACTTCTATGGCTACACCTTC CASSLNRDFYGYTF
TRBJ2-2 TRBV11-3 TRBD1 TGTGCCAGCAGCACCACGACAGGGACCGGGGAGCTGTTTTTT CASSTTTGTGELFF
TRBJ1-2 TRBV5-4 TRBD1 TGTGCCAGCAGCTTGGCGGGGGGACAGGATTATGGCTACACCTTC CASSLAGGQDYGYTF
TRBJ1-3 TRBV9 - TGTGCCAGCAGCGTAGACGCCGCTCGGACAGCCTCTGGAAACACCATATATTTT CASSVDAARTASGNTIYF
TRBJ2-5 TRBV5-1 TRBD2 TGCGCCAGCAGCTTGTCTAGCGGGACAGCCCAAGAGACCCAGTACTTC CASSLSSGTAQETQYF
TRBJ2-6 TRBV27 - TGTGCCAGCAAGCTTACCGGGACTCGGCCACCCTCTGGGGCCAACGTCCTGACTTTC CASKLTGTRPPSGANVLTF
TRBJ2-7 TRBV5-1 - TGCGCCAGCAGCTTGGCCCGAGGGACTTACGAGCAGTACTTC CASSLARGTYEQYF
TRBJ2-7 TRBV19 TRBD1 TGTGCCAGTAGCCGGACAGGGGGGTCCTACGAGCAGTACTTC CASSRTGGSYEQYF
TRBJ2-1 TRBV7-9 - TGTGCCAGCAGCACCGGGACGGGGTACGATGAGCAGTTCTTC CASSTGTGYDEQFF
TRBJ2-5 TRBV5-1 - TGCGCCAGCAGCTTGTTAAGGTGGGAGACCCAGTACTTC CASSLLRWETQYF
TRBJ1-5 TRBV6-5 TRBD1 TGTGCCAGCAGTGGGGACAGGGGGCAGCCCCAGCATTTT CASSGDRGQPQHF
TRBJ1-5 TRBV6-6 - TGTGCCAGCAGTTGGGGAGCCGTACAGGGAGGTCAGCCCCAGCATTTT CASSWGAVQGGQPQHF
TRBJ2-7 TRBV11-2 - TGTGCCAGCAGCTTAGAGGGCTGGGAACACTACGAGCAGTACTTC CASSLEGWEHYEQYF
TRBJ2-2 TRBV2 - TGTGCCATGGGCCGGGACCCCAACACCGGGGAGCTGTTTTTT CAMGRDPNTGELFF
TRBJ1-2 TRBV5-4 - TGTGCCAGCAGCGGACAGTCTAACTATGGCTACACCTTC CASSGQSNYGYTF
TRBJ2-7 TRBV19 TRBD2 TGTGCCAGTAGTACTAGCGGGCTCACCTACGAGCAGTACTTC CASSTSGLTYEQYF
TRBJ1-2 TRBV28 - TGTGCCATCCGCCCGCCGGGACTTAACTATGGCTACACCTTC CAIRPPGLNYGYTF